Presented here are 32 T cell receptor beta chains from one specimen sequenced in a study of blood T cell repertoires in COVID-19. Assay used: immunoSEQ multiplex PCR; TCRdb lists only in-frame clones, some missing. The top ten clones hold 1.5% to 2% of a sample with roughly 290,000 clones, 90% of them seen once. The sequencing input was PBMCs or T cells enriched from blood (not recorded which). The receptors derive from a woman younger than 35 with acute COVID-19.

The count of this clone is one. The gene calls are TRBV2 and TRBJ2-3; D is perhaps TRBD2 (5 bases). V dropped 11 bases and J dropped 6 bases, with 18 bases sitting between them. The CDR3 runs 13 residues. Germline loops: CDR1 SNHLY, CDR2 FYNNEI. The CDR3 sequence: CAGGLARGDTQYF. The CDR3 DNA is TGTGCCGGAGGACTGGCCCGAGGGGATACGCAGTATTTT.

V usage is TRBV6-1 and J usage is TRBJ1-5; unclear D gene. V was pared by 2 bases and J by 4 bases, with 12 bases between. Per the germline V gene, CDR1 is MNHNS and CDR2 is SASEGT. The CDR3 consists of 15 residues. In nucleotides, the CDR3 is TGTGCCAGCAGTGAACGGACTCAACAGAATCAGCCCCAGCATTTT. This gives the protein CASSERTQQNQPQHF.

This rearrangement joins TRBV4-2 to TRBJ1-6; a possible D gene is TRBD1 (5 bases). The CDR3 is 16 amino acids. V lost 0 bases and J 9 bases, leaving 15 bases between the germline ends. Germline assignment: CDR1 LGHNA and CDR2 YNFKEQ. This chain's CDR3 is CASSQDLGGISSPLHF. The CDR3 region has the DNA TGTGCCAGCAGCCAAGATCTGGGGGGGATCAGTTCACCCCTCCACTTT.

This clone was seen only a few times. The CDR3 loop is CASSSGGGRASNEQYF. CDR3 DNA: TGTGCCAGCAGCTCAGGGGGCGGGAGGGCCTCGAACGAGCAGTACTTC. The chain recombines TRBV5-4 with TRBJ2-7; possibly TRBD2 for D (9 bases). V was pared by 3 bases and J by 5 bases, with 21 bases between. Germline V gene lookup returns CDR1 SGHNT and CDR2 YYREEE (reference sequence). The CDR3 covers 16 residues.

The V call is TRBV6-6, the J call TRBJ1-1, with TRBD1 identical over 8 bases. V dropped 4 bases and J dropped 3; count of bases not matched to a gene: 10. CDR1 is MNHNY, CDR2 SVGAGI, per germline (reference sequence). The CDR3 loop spans 16 amino acids. The CDR3 loop is CASSWGLDRVDTEAFF. The CDR3 DNA reads as TGTGCCAGCAGTTGGGGGCTGGACAGGGTAGACACTGAAGCTTTCTTT.

The V and J genes are TRBV18 and TRBJ1-5; 8 positions match TRBD1. The CDR3 runs to 14 residues. V gave up 10 bases and J gave up 6 bases; unmatched junction bases: 11. Germline CDR1 reads KGHSH; CDR2 reads LQKENI. The CDR3 is CATSRQGLGQPQHF. The CDR3 DNA sequence: TGTGCCACTTCAAGACAGGGGCTCGGTCAGCCCCAGCATTTT.

The J gene is TRBJ2-6, the V gene TRBV7-2; D unclear. CDR1 and CDR2 from the germline V gene are SGHTA and FQGNSA. CDR3 length: 15 residues. The V gene lost 1 base and the J gene lost 0 bases, with 4 bases spanning the gap. CDR3 amino acids: CASSLVHSGANVLTF. The CDR3 bases are TGTGCCAGCAGCTTAGTTCACTCTGGGGCCAACGTCCTGACTTTC. The whole variable domain, filled in from reference TRBV7-2 and TRBJ2-6, reads GAGVSQSPSNKVTEKGKDVELRCDPISGHTALYWYRQSLGQGLEFLIYFQGNSAPDKSGLPSDRFSAERTGGSVSTLTIQRTQQEDSAVYLCASSLVHSGANVLTFGAGSRLTVL.

The chain employs TRBV12-5 and TRBJ2-1; the D gene is possibly TRBD1 (9 bases). V lost 2 bases and J lost 4, with 30 bases in between. The germline CDR1 and CDR2 sequences are LGHNT and FRNRAP. The CDR3 consists of 21 residues. The CDR3 region is CASGLPTGDRAREGPYNEQFF. CDR3 nucleotides: TGTGCTAGTGGTTTGCCAACGGGGGACAGGGCTCGGGAGGGCCCTTACAATGAGCAGTTCTTC.

CDR3 amino acids: CASSPFRQGTRDEQYF. CDR3 DNA: TGTGCCAGCAGCCCCTTTCGGCAGGGCACTCGGGACGAGCAGTACTTC. The rearrangement uses TRBV13 and TRBJ2-7; D is perhaps TRBD1 (5 bases). The CDR3 loop spans 16 amino acids. V was shortened by 5 bases and J by 5 bases, with 22 bases between the two germline ends. From germline, CDR1 is PRHDT and CDR2 FYEKMQ (reference sequence).

V gene TRBV29-1 combines with J gene TRBJ2-5; D unresolved. The CDR3 extends over 12 amino acids. Between the trimmed V and J ends, which lost 3 bases and 1 base, there was a span of 6 bases. CDR1 and CDR2 from the germline V gene are SQVTM and ANQGSEA. In nucleotides, the CDR3 is TGCAGCGTTGAGCGGTCCCAAGAGACCCAGTACTTC. Its translation: CSVERSQETQYF. Drawing the rest from reference TRBV29-1 and TRBJ2-5, the complete variable domain is SAVISQKPSRDICQRGTSLTIQCQVDSQVTMMFWYRQQPGQSLTLIATANQGSEATYESGFVIDKFPISRPNLTFSTLTVSNMSPEDSSIYLCSVERSQETQYFGPGTRLLVL.

J is TRBJ2-1 and V is TRBV10-3; TRBD2 agrees at 8 bases. Per the germline V gene, CDR1 is ENHRY and CDR2 is SYGVKD. Trimming removed 0 bases from V and 5 bases from J; junction bases left unmatched: 3. This CDR3 has 15 residues. The CDR3 DNA sequence: TGTGCCATCAGTGAGTCTACTAGCGGTAACAATGAGCAGTTCTTC. Translation gives CAISESTSGNNEQFF.

The rearrangement uses TRBV19 and TRBJ1-2, with 7 bases matching TRBD1. CDR3 length equals 15 residues. With 6 bases clipped from V and 5 bases from J, the junction kept 12 bases outside the gene matches. Germline V gene sequence: CDR1 LNHDA, CDR2 SQIVND (reference sequence). DNA of the CDR3: TGTGCCAGTAGGGACCCGGGACAGACCCTATATGGCTACACCTTC. Protein product: CASRDPGQTLYGYTF.

This clone was detected only once. V is TRBV19 and J is TRBJ1-5; 11 bases line up with TRBD1. V lost 8 bases, J lost 2 bases, and 5 bases stayed unmatched. From germline, CDR1 is LNHDA and CDR2 SQIVND (reference sequence). The CDR3 runs to 15 residues. The CDR3 loop reads CASGGQGAGNQPQHF. The CDR3 DNA is TGTGCCAGTGGAGGACAGGGGGCGGGCAATCAGCCCCAGCATTTT.

This chain connects TRBV5-1 to TRBJ1-5; maybe TRBD1 (6 bases). The CDR3 has 15 amino acids. Per the germline V gene, CDR1 is SGHRS and CDR2 is YFSETQ. Trimming shortened V by 4 bases and J by 5 bases, and 16 bases separated the two germline ends. This CDR3 is CASSQGGEFYQPQHF. The CDR3 nucleotides read TGCGCCAGCAGCCAAGGGGGGGAGTTCTATCAGCCCCAGCATTTT.

This chain joins TRBV29-1 and TRBJ1-2; TRBD1 might be the D (6 bases). The CDR3 length is 12 residues. V was pared by 7 bases and J by 1 base, with 10 bases between. The germline V gene encodes CDR1 SQVTM and CDR2 ANQGSEA. CDR3 sequence: CSAGQSNYGYTF. The CDR3, as DNA: TGCAGCGCTGGACAGAGTAACTATGGCTACACCTTC.

The chain couples TRBV4-1 to TRBJ1-5; D is uncertain. V lost 0 bases and J 0 bases, leaving 6 bases between the germline ends. Germline CDR1 is MGHRA and CDR2 is YSYEKL. The CDR3 extends over 15 amino acids. The chain's CDR3 is CASSQETYSNQPQHF. The CDR3 DNA sequence: TGCGCCAGCAGCCAAGAAACATATAGCAATCAGCCCCAGCATTTT.

The chain recombines TRBV4-1 with TRBJ1-1, with D perhaps TRBD1 (5 bases). The CDR3 is 18 residues long. V lost 4 bases and J 0 bases, leaving 21 bases between the germline ends. Germline CDR1 and CDR2: MGHRA and YSYEKL. CDR3 sequence (DNA): TGCGCCAGCAGCCCAGGGAGAAGGGGCGCGGGGATGAACACTGAAGCTTTCTTT. Encoded protein: CASSPGRRGAGMNTEAFF.

The chain is built from TRBV7-3 and TRBJ2-1; 8 bases are shared with TRBD2. V was pared by 2 bases and J by 4 bases, with 4 bases of the junction left unmatched. The CDR3 covers 15 residues. Germline CDR1 SGHTA, CDR2 FQGTGA. CDR3 protein: CASSLAAGVYNEQFF. The CDR3 DNA reads as TGTGCCAGCAGCTTAGCAGCGGGAGTTTACAATGAGCAGTTCTTC.

This chain joins TRBV7-9 and TRBJ1-4, with TRBD1 identical over 7 bases. V gave up 5 bases and J gave up 0 bases; unmatched junction bases: 6. The CDR3 runs to 16 residues. Germline values: CDR1 SEHNR, CDR2 FQNEAQ (reference sequence). CDR3 in DNA: TGTGCCAGCAGCACTGGGACAGTTGCAACTAATGAAAAACTGTTTTTT. Amino acids: CASSTGTVATNEKLFF.

The chain joins TRBV7-2 to TRBJ2-7; D is perhaps TRBD1 (6 bases). The ends were cut back, 5 bases at V and 5 bases at J, with 19 bases in the middle. The CDR3 has 15 residues. Per germline, CDR1 SGHTA and CDR2 FQGNSA. In nucleotides, the CDR3 is TGTGCCAGCAGCCCTACCCCACCAGGGGAAGACGAGCAGTACTTC. This sequence encodes CASSPTPPGEDEQYF.

CDR3 sequence: CASSQERLGGAYNEQFF. Here the CDR3 DNA reads TGCGCCAGCAGCCAAGAAAGGTTAGGGGGCGCTTACAATGAGCAGTTCTTC. The rearrangement links TRBV4-3 to TRBJ2-1, with 7 bases that match TRBD1. The length of the CDR3 is 17 residues. In germline, CDR1 is LGHNA, CDR2 YSLEER. The V and J ends lost 0 bases and 4 bases, in that order; junction bases with no gene match: 9.

V usage is TRBV27 and J usage is TRBJ1-3; D is ambiguous. Per the germline V gene, CDR1 is MNHEY and CDR2 is SMNVEV (reference sequence). The CDR3 spans 13 residues. V was pared by 4 bases and J by 3 bases, with 7 bases between. The CDR3 reads CASSSFSGNTIYF. The CDR3 DNA reads as TGTGCCAGCAGTTCGTTCAGTGGAAACACCATATATTTT.

The sample holds one count of this clone. V is TRBV29-1 and J is TRBJ2-5; a weak D match, TRBD2 (6 bases). Germline lookup yields CDR1 SQVTM and CDR2 ANQGSEA. The CDR3 extends over 15 amino acids. V shed 6 bases and J shed 1 base, with 18 bases lying between them. CDR3 sequence: CSVWGDSTAQETQYF. The DNA for the CDR3 is TGCAGCGTGTGGGGGGATTCAACCGCCCAAGAGACCCAGTACTTC. Filled out from reference TRBV29-1 and TRBJ2-5, the complete variable domain reads SAVISQKPSRDICQRGTSLTIQCQVDSQVTMMFWYRQQPGQSLTLIATANQGSEATYESGFVIDKFPISRPNLTFSTLTVSNMSPEDSSIYLCSVWGDSTAQETQYFGPGTRLLVL.

The V and J genes are TRBV14 and TRBJ2-2, with 7 bases that match TRBD1. Germline V gene sequence: CDR1 SGHDN, CDR2 FVKESK. Unmatched junction bases numbered 4, after V lost 3 bases and J lost 6 bases. CDR3 length: 14 residues. This CDR3 is CASSQLQGSGELFF. The CDR3 DNA follows: TGTGCCAGCAGCCAGTTACAGGGGTCCGGGGAGCTGTTTTTT.

This chain connects TRBV19 to TRBJ2-1; 14 positions match TRBD2. CDR1 and CDR2 (germline): LNHDA, SQIVND (reference sequence). J gave up 8 bases and V 4 bases, and 16 bases lay outside the gene matches. The CDR3 loop spans 19 amino acids. The CDR3 is CASSTRGTGGLAGDDEQFF. The CDR3 DNA sequence: TGTGCCAGTAGTACACGAGGGACAGGGGGACTAGCGGGAGACGATGAGCAGTTCTTC.

J is TRBJ2-1 and V is TRBV27; weak D call: TRBD1 (5 bases). This CDR3 spans 13 amino acids. Trimming cost V 4 bases and J 6 bases, with 10 bases left between them. Germline lookup yields CDR1 MNHEY and CDR2 SMNVEV (reference sequence). The DNA of the CDR3 is TGTGCCAGCAGTTCGACAGTGGTCAATGAGCAGTTCTTC. It is translated as CASSSTVVNEQFF.

V gene TRBV5-1 combines with J gene TRBJ2-7; TRBD2 matches 9 bases. Germline CDR1 and CDR2: SGHRS and YFSETQ. V gave up 0 bases and J gave up 1 base; unmatched junction bases: 5. The CDR3 covers 16 residues. This CDR3 reads CASSLAKTSGSYEQYF. CDR3 coding DNA: TGCGCCAGCAGCTTGGCCAAGACTAGCGGATCCTACGAGCAGTACTTC.

The chain carries TRBV25-1 and TRBJ2-7; 8 positions agree with TRBD1. Trimming removed 5 bases from V and 6 bases from J; junction bases left unmatched: 18. Germline values: CDR1 MGHDK, CDR2 SYGVNS. The CDR3 loop spans 17 amino acids. CDR3 sequence: CASSTHQGVRGQGEQYF. The CDR3 DNA reads TGTGCCAGCAGTACCCACCAGGGGGTCAGGGGGCAAGGCGAGCAGTACTTC.

The chain links TRBV19 to TRBJ2-2; 10 nucleotides agree with TRBD1. Germline V gene sequence: CDR1 LNHDA, CDR2 SQIVND (reference sequence). The trim removed 5 bases at V and 5 bases at J, leaving 5 bases unmatched. The CDR3 consists of 15 residues. CDR3 nucleotide sequence: TGTGCCAGTAGTCTCGGACAGGGGGGGACCGGGGAGCTGTTTTTT. As protein: CASSLGQGGTGELFF.

This chain joins TRBV28 and TRBJ2-2; D might be TRBD2 (5 bases). The ends were cut back, 6 bases at V and 3 bases at J, with 11 bases in the middle. Germline assignment: CDR1 MDHEN and CDR2 SYDVKM. This CDR3 comprises 14 residues. CDR3 residues: CASRPRLYTGELFF. CDR3 coding DNA: TGTGCCAGCAGACCCAGACTATACACCGGGGAGCTGTTTTTT.

The V and J genes are TRBV27 and TRBJ1-5; 9 nucleotides match TRBD1. V was pared by 5 bases and J by 2 bases, with 10 bases of the junction left unmatched. Germline CDR1 and CDR2: MNHEY and SMNVEV (reference sequence). This CDR3 is 17 amino acids long. The CDR3 is CASSPSYRGLGNQPQHF. As DNA, the CDR3 is TGTGCCAGCAGTCCCTCGTACAGGGGGCTAGGCAATCAGCCCCAGCATTTT.

DNA for the CDR3: TGTGCCAGCAGTCTAACTAGCGGGAAGTACAATGAGCAGTTCTTC. Protein: CASSLTSGKYNEQFF. This chain joins TRBV11-2 and TRBJ2-1, with TRBD2 identical over 10 bases. V shed 6 bases and J 4 bases; nucleotides not matched to a gene: 6. The CDR3 totals 15 residues. Germline V gene lookup returns CDR1 SGHAT and CDR2 FQNNGV.